These 13 T cell receptor beta chains were sequenced from one sample in a study of T-cell memory formation after mild COVID-19. TCRdb passed the 5' RACE reads through MiXCR, listing each CDR3 protein once. The sample lists about 440,000 distinct CDR3 sequences, 20% occurring once. Source material: PBMCs or a T cell subset sorted from them (not recorded which). These receptors all come from an adult woman who had mild COVID-19 (a few samples of this study predate the infection). Cell type and time point are not known.

The chain uses TRBV6-2 or TRBV6-3 and TRBJ1-1; the match to TRBD1 covers 7 bases. The CDR3 length is 14 residues. J gave up 8 bases and V 11 bases, and 17 bases lay outside the gene matches. Per the germline V gene, CDR1 is MNHEY and CDR2 is SVGEGT. DNA for the CDR3: TGTGCCGCAAAGTCCCCTCAAAAGGGACAGGAAGCTTTCTTT. It codes for CAAKSPQKGQEAFF.

The V call is TRBV5-1, the J call TRBJ2-3, with TRBD1 as a possible D gene (5 bases). Trimming took off 0 bases at V and 6 bases at J, with 11 bases between the two ends. Germline V gene lookup returns CDR1 SGHRS and CDR2 YFSETQ. CDR3 size: 14 residues. Written as DNA, the CDR3 is TGCGCCAGCAGCTTGGAACAGGCTCGGGATACGCAGTATTTT. Translation gives CASSLEQARDTQYF.

This clonotype occurred a few times. The rearrangement uses TRBV12-3 or TRBV12-4 and TRBJ2-5; 9 bases match TRBD2. The CDR3 is made up of 14 amino acids. Trimming took 5 bases from V and 6 from J; bases not matched to a gene: 7. The DNA of the CDR3 is TGTGCCAGCAGTGTAACTAGCGGGCTTAAGACCCAGTACTTC. Amino acid sequence: CASSVTSGLKTQYF.

This clonotype has a handful of counts. This chain uses TRBV13 with TRBJ2-7, with D uncertain. The CDR3 runs 13 residues. Germline CDR1 PRHDT, CDR2 FYEKMQ (reference sequence). Between the trimmed V and J ends, which lost 1 base and 5 bases, there was a span of 9 bases. This chain's CDR3 is CASSLAPEDEQYF. The CDR3 region has the DNA TGTGCCAGCAGCTTAGCCCCCGAGGACGAGCAGTACTTC.

This clonotype was counted only a few times. V is TRBV20-1 and J is TRBJ2-7; 13 nucleotides agree with TRBD2. Germline-derived CDR1 and CDR2 are DFQATT and SNEGSKA (reference sequence). The CDR3 sequence is 12 residues long. The trim removed 7 bases at V and 9 bases at J, leaving 6 bases unmatched. The DNA for the CDR3 is TGCAGTGTTGGGACTAGCGGGACCGGGCAGTACTTC. It yields the protein CSVGTSGTGQYF.

This clonotype has more than one count but fewer than ten. V is TRBV7-9 and J is TRBJ2-5, with 9 bases aligning to TRBD2. The CDR3 has 17 amino acids. Germline V CDR1 and CDR2: SEHNR, FQNEAQ (reference sequence). The V and J ends lost 0 bases and 2 bases, in that order; junction bases with no gene match: 7. The CDR3 reads CASSLARGTSRQETQYF. The CDR3 region has the DNA TGTGCCAGCAGCTTAGCGCGAGGGACTAGCAGACAAGAGACCCAGTACTTC.

The chain links TRBV5-1 to TRBJ2-7; 8 bases agree with TRBD2. This CDR3 has 14 amino acids. With V trimmed by 3 bases and J by 2 bases, 4 bases remained unmatched. Germline V lookup: CDR1 SGHRS, CDR2 YFSETQ. CDR3 sequence reads: CASSSFSGTYEQYF. The CDR3 DNA sequence: TGCGCCAGCAGCTCCTTTAGCGGGACCTACGAGCAGTACTTC.

This chain links TRBV20-1 with TRBJ2-5, with D maybe TRBD1 (5 bases). Trimming cost V 0 bases and J 0 bases, with 11 bases left between them. Germline CDR1 and CDR2: DFQATT and SNEGSKA (reference sequence). The CDR3 runs 15 residues. CDR3 nucleotide sequence: TGCAGTGCTAGAGATCACAGGAGATACCAAGAGACCCAGTACTTC. This encodes CSARDHRRYQETQYF.

The rearrangement links TRBV12-3 or TRBV12-4 to TRBJ2-7; D may be TRBD1 (5 bases). The germline V and J ends were trimmed by 4 bases and 3 bases, with 13 bases remaining between them. The CDR3 is made up of 14 amino acids. CDR3 residues: CASSSQGSGYEQYF. CDR3 nucleotide sequence: TGTGCCAGCAGTTCTCAGGGTTCGGGCTACGAGCAGTACTTC.

This clonotype has just a few counts. The chain employs TRBV10-3 and TRBJ2-3; D tentatively reads TRBD1 or TRBD2 (6 bases each). Germline CDR1 and CDR2: ENHRY and SYGVKD. CDR3 length: 16 residues. Trimming cost V 2 bases and J 1 base, with 13 bases left between them. The CDR3 spells CAISEDRGDGTDTQYF. The CDR3 bases are TGTGCCATCAGTGAGGATAGGGGGGATGGCACAGATACGCAGTATTTT.

The V call is TRBV18, the J call TRBJ1-1; D is undetermined. The V and J ends lost 1 base and 0 bases respectively, with 9 bases between them. The CDR3 spans 15 residues. Germline V gives CDR1 KGHSH, CDR2 LQKENI. Here the CDR3 reads CASSPRGDMNTEAFF. The CDR3 DNA sequence: TGTGCCAGCTCACCACGGGGAGACATGAACACTGAAGCTTTCTTT.

J is TRBJ2-7 and V is TRBV25-1; 7 positions match TRBD2. This CDR3 has 17 residues. V dropped 3 bases and J dropped 3; count of bases not matched to a gene: 14. Germline CDR1 is MGHDK and CDR2 is SYGVNS. CDR3 residues: CASSDGAGAPTFYEQYF. CDR3 DNA sequence: TGTGCCAGCAGTGACGGGGCGGGAGCTCCAACCTTCTACGAGCAGTACTTC.

The rearrangement uses TRBV5-1 and TRBJ1-2; D is possibly TRBD1 (6 bases). Germline V lookup: CDR1 SGHRS, CDR2 YFSETQ. V lost 3 bases, J lost 7 bases, and 10 bases lay in between. The CDR3 totals 12 residues. CDR3 DNA sequence: TGCGCCAGCAGCTCGGGGGACATTGGCTACACCTTC. It specifies CASSSGDIGYTF. Full variable domain (rest looked up from reference TRBV5-1 and TRBJ1-2): KAGVTQTPRYLIKTRGQQVTLSCSPISGHRSVSWYQQTPGQGLQFLFEYFSETQRNKGNFPGRFSGRQFSNSRSEMNVSTLELGDSALYLCASSSGDIGYTFGSGTRLTVV.